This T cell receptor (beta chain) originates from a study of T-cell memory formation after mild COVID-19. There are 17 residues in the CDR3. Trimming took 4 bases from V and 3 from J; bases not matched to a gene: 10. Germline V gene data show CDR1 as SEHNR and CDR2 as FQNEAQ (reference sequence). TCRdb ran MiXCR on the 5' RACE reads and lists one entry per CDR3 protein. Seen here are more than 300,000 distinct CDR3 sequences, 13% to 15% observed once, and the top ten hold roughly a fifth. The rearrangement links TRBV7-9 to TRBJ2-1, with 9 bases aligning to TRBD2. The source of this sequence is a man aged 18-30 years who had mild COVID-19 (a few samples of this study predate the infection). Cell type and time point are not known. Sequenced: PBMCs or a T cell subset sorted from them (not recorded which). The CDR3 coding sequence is TGTGCCAGCAGCTCGGGCCCTAGCGGGGAGTTCTACAATGAGCAGTTCTTC. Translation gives CASSSGPSGEFYNEQFF.